Presented here are 26 T cell receptor beta chains from one specimen sequenced in a study of CD4+ T cells in melanoma. The table came from immunoSEQ multiplex PCR; TCRdb's copy has only in-frame clones and leaves some out. The data contain some 21,000 clones, roughly 80% of them singletons. Sequenced sample: cells from a culture (not recorded whether cultured in vitro). These receptor sequences come from a human donor with melanoma.

The rearrangement uses TRBV14 and TRBJ1-1; possible D gene TRBD1, 5 bases. From germline, CDR1 is SGHDN and CDR2 FVKESK. Trimming removed 6 bases at V and 8 bases at J, with 16 bases between. The CDR3 contains 13 residues. The CDR3 DNA reads as TGTGCCAGCAGACCGGGACCGCTTGGGGAAGCTTTCTTT. Residues: CASRPGPLGEAFF.

Concerning this clone: The sample has other DNA sequences that encode this CDR3 too. The rearrangement links TRBV6-1 to TRBJ1-2; D perhaps matches TRBD1 (5 bases). The V end lost 3 bases, the J end lost 4 bases, and 12 bases lay between the germline ends. Germline assignment: CDR1 MNHNS and CDR2 SASEGT. The CDR3 consists of 14 residues. The CDR3 is CASSEGTGLYGYTF. The CDR3 bases are TGTGCCAGCAGTGAGGGGACGGGACTCTATGGCTACACCTTC.

This clone was seen a handful of times. Other DNA sequences in the sample encode the same CDR3. This chain uses TRBV6-4 with TRBJ1-1; D remains ambiguous. The germline CDR1 and CDR2 sequences are MRHNA and SNTAGT. V lost 6 bases to trimming and J lost 1 base, with 9 bases between them. The CDR3 contains 13 residues. The CDR3 coding sequence is TGTGCCAGCAGCAGCAATTGGAACACTGAAGCTTTCTTT. Translation: CASSSNWNTEAFF.

The table lists this clone with a few counts. This rearrangement joins TRBV18 to TRBJ1-1; D unclear. There are 13 residues in the CDR3. CDR1 KGHSH and CDR2 LQKENI come from the germline V gene. Trimming removed 3 bases from V and 1 base from J, with 6 bases in between. The CDR3 region has the DNA TGTGCCAGCTCACCGGATGGGAACACTGAAGCTTTCTTT. Its translation is CASSPDGNTEAFF.

The rearrangement joins TRBV6-5 to TRBJ2-7; D could derive from TRBD1 or TRBD2 (5 bases each). The CDR3 sequence is 13 residues long. Trimming removed 1 base at V and 5 bases at J, with 9 bases between. From germline, CDR1 is MNHEY and CDR2 SVGAGI. CDR3 residues: CASSYLGDDEQYF. CDR3 DNA sequence: TGTGCCAGCAGTTACTTAGGGGACGACGAGCAGTACTTC.

The chain uses TRBV10-2 and TRBJ2-5; TRBD2 agrees at 14 bases. V shed 6 bases and J 5 bases; nucleotides not matched to a gene: 5. The CDR3 contains 15 residues. Germline V CDR1 and CDR2: WSHSY, SAAADI. As DNA, the CDR3 is TGCGCCAGCAGAGGGACTAGCGGGGGCCGGGAGACCCAGTACTTC. Translation: CASRGTSGGRETQYF.

This clone is large (0.1 to 1%) by share. Within the sample, other DNA sequences also encode this same CDR3. V is TRBV2 and J is TRBJ2-7; D is ambiguous. Trimming left V 4 bases short and J 0 bases short, with 7 bases between. Germline V gene data show CDR1 as SNHLY and CDR2 as FYNNEI. The CDR3 has 13 residues. This chain's CDR3 is CASSVPLSYEQYF. The CDR3 DNA reads as TGTGCCAGCAGTGTACCACTCTCCTACGAGCAGTACTTC.

V usage is TRBV11-2 and J usage is TRBJ2-5; TRBD2 aligns across 9 bases. This CDR3 spans 15 amino acids. Germline CDR1 is SGHAT and CDR2 is FQNNGV. Trimming removed 2 bases from V and 4 bases from J; junction bases left unmatched: 5. CDR3: CASSLNVLAGETQYF. The CDR3, as DNA: TGTGCCAGCAGCTTAAACGTACTAGCGGGAGAGACCCAGTACTTC.

This clone was seen just once. The chain links TRBV7-9 to TRBJ2-3; 8 bases match TRBD1. V lost 5 bases, J lost 8 bases, and 9 bases stayed unmatched. In germline, CDR1 is SEHNR, CDR2 FQNEAQ (reference sequence). The CDR3 length is 14 residues. The CDR3 sequence is CASSPTGAPGTQYF. The CDR3 DNA follows: TGTGCCAGCAGCCCGACAGGGGCGCCAGGTACGCAGTATTTT.

This rearrangement joins TRBV18 to TRBJ1-1; 9 bases align to TRBD1. The CDR3 is made up of 13 amino acids. Germline lookup yields CDR1 KGHSH and CDR2 LQKENI. With V trimmed by 4 bases and J by 3 bases, 0 bases remained unmatched. CDR3 protein: CASSRQGDTEAFF. The DNA for the CDR3 is TGTGCCAGCTCACGACAGGGGGACACTGAAGCTTTCTTT.

The J gene is TRBJ1-2, the V gene TRBV6-6; a possible D gene is TRBD1 (6 bases). Trimming removed 5 bases from V and 2 bases from J, with 18 bases in between. CDR1 is MNHNY and CDR2 is SVGAGI in the germline V gene (reference sequence). CDR3 length: 16 amino acids. CDR3: CASSQNGQRNNYGYTF. In nucleotides, the CDR3 is TGTGCCAGCAGTCAAAATGGACAGCGCAACAACTATGGCTACACCTTC.

The chain uses TRBV5-1 and TRBJ2-5; D not resolved. Germline lookup yields CDR1 SGHRS and CDR2 YFSETQ. The length of the CDR3 is 13 residues. The V end was cut by 0 bases, the J end by 3 bases, with 6 bases between. In DNA, the CDR3 is TGCGCCAGCAGCTTGGCCGTGGAAGAGACCCAGTACTTC. This sequence encodes CASSLAVEETQYF.

The sample holds a few counts of this clone. The gene calls are TRBV7-9 and TRBJ1-6; D call uncertain. V lost 4 bases, J lost 8 bases, and 9 bases lay in between. Germline CDR1 SEHNR, CDR2 FQNEAQ (reference sequence). The CDR3 loop spans 13 amino acids. CDR3 sequence reads: CASSSRWDSPLHF. CDR3 nucleotides: TGTGCCAGCAGCTCTAGGTGGGATTCACCCCTCCACTTT.

The chain has TRBV5-6 and TRBJ1-2, with D perhaps TRBD1 (6 bases). The CDR3 totals 13 residues. The germline V and J ends were trimmed by 4 bases and 7 bases, with 14 bases remaining between them. Germline-derived CDR1 and CDR2 are SGHDT and YYEEEE. This chain's CDR3 is CASSHRDRGGYTF. The CDR3 coding sequence is TGTGCCAGCAGCCACAGGGATAGGGGTGGCTACACCTTC.

The chain is built from TRBV5-1 and TRBJ1-2; D uncertain. CDR3 length: 14 residues. Germline V gene lookup returns CDR1 SGHRS and CDR2 YFSETQ. The V gene lost 0 bases and the J gene lost 1 base, with 7 bases spanning the gap. The CDR3 reads CASSLDGRNYGYTF. CDR3 nucleotides: TGCGCCAGCAGCTTGGACGGACGTAACTATGGCTACACCTTC.

The chain combines TRBV18 with TRBJ2-2; no clear D gene. V lost 1 base to trimming and J lost 3 bases, with 12 bases between them. The CDR3 is 16 amino acids. CDR1 is KGHSH and CDR2 is LQKENI in the germline V gene. CDR3 sequence reads: CASSPRVGFYTGELFF. The CDR3 nucleotides read TGTGCCAGCTCACCACGCGTGGGATTTTACACCGGGGAGCTGTTTTTT.

The V call is TRBV10-3, the J call TRBJ2-7; 11 nucleotides line up with TRBD2. Looked up from germline, CDR1 is ENHRY and CDR2 is SYGVKD. Trimming removed 2 bases from V and 4 bases from J; junction bases left unmatched: 4. The CDR3 is made up of 15 amino acids. The CDR3 DNA follows: TGTGCCATCAGTGAGGGTAGCGGGGGGGCTTACGAGCAGTACTTC. Protein: CAISEGSGGAYEQYF.

The rearrangement links TRBV5-1 to TRBJ1-1; 7 nucleotides line up with TRBD1. The CDR3 loop spans 14 amino acids. The J segment lost 4 bases and the V segment lost 2 bases, leaving 5 bases of the junction unmatched. CDR1 is SGHRS and CDR2 is YFSETQ in the germline V gene. The CDR3 bases are TGCGCCAGCAGCTTTTCCAGGGGGACCACTGAAGCTTTCTTT. It translates to CASSFSRGTTEAFF.

This chain's CDR3 is CAWTRWTEAFF. CDR3 DNA: TGTGCCTGGACCCGGTGGACTGAAGCTTTCTTT. The rearrangement links TRBV30 to TRBJ1-1; D ambiguous. Germline CDR1 is GTSNPN and CDR2 is SVGIG (reference sequence). The CDR3 is made up of 11 amino acids. With 4 bases removed from V and 5 bases from J, the gap between germline ends came to 8 bases.

The DNA of the CDR3 is TGTGCCAGCAGCATCAAAGTTTTAGGGGAGCTGTTTTTT. It translates to CASSIKVLGELFF. The V gene is TRBV6-5, the J gene TRBJ2-2; D gene ambiguous. The V gene's germline CDR1 is MNHEY and CDR2 SVGAGI. The CDR3 is 13 residues long. V shed 6 bases and J shed 8 bases, with 13 bases lying between them.

V gene TRBV4-1 combines with J gene TRBJ2-1; TRBD1 aligns across 12 bases. The germline V gene encodes CDR1 MGHRA and CDR2 YSYEKL. The CDR3 has 16 residues. Germline trimming cut 0 bases from V and 10 bases from J; bases unmatched to any gene: 7. The CDR3 sequence is CASSQDPGQGAVEQFF. Here the CDR3 DNA reads TGCGCCAGCAGCCAAGACCCGGGACAGGGGGCTGTGGAGCAGTTCTTC.

As to this clone: One end of the junction does not line up with germline, which may come from a read error. The chain combines TRBV7-9 with TRBJ1-5; D unclear. CDR1 and CDR2 from the germline V gene are SEHNR and FQNEAQ (reference sequence). The CDR3 loop spans 12 amino acids. In DNA form, the CDR3 reads TGTGCCAGCAGCGAAACAAACGGGGTGCTTGCTTTT. Its protein product is CASSETNGVLAF.

This clone was counted once. The V gene is TRBV12-1, the J gene TRBJ2-3; the table names TRBD2, a call not compared with the DNA. TRBV12-1 is classified as a pseudogene. This CDR3 is built from 13 residues. The CDR3 reads CASRLFSTDTQYF. The CDR3 nucleotides read TGTGCCAGCAGACTCTTTAGCACAGATACGCAGTATTTT.

The chain employs TRBV19 and TRBJ1-6; D gene unclear. CDR3 length: 16 amino acids. Trimming pared 3 bases from V and 10 bases from J, leaving 19 bases between. The V gene's germline CDR1 is LNHDA and CDR2 SQIVND (reference sequence). CDR3 sequence reads: CASSITVNPGGSPLHF. As DNA, the CDR3 is TGTGCCAGTAGTATCACGGTTAACCCCGGCGGCTCACCCCTCCACTTT.

This clone was counted once. The rearrangement joins TRBV11-3 to TRBJ1-5; no clear D. Trimming stripped 4 bases from V and 6 bases from J, with 22 bases between. CDR1 and CDR2 from the germline V gene are SGHNT and YENEEA. This CDR3 spans 17 amino acids. The chain's CDR3 is CASSSVGHMRERQPQHF. The DNA of the CDR3 is TGTGCCAGCAGCTCCGTTGGTCATATGAGGGAACGTCAGCCCCAGCATTTT. Supplemented by reference TRBV11-3 and TRBJ1-5, the full variable domain reads EAGVVQSPRYKIIEKKQPVAFWCNPISGHNTLYWYLQNLGQGPELLIRYENEEAVDDSQLPKDRFSAERLKGVDSTLKIQPAELGDSAVYLCASSSVGHMRERQPQHFGDGTRLSIL.

The gene calls are TRBV11-3 and TRBJ2-5; 9 bases line up with TRBD1. CDR3 length equals 18 residues. Unmatched junction bases numbered 14, after V lost 1 base and J lost 5 bases. Germline-derived CDR1 and CDR2 are SGHNT and YENEEA. The CDR3: CASSLVGPGQGPGETQYF. CDR3 nucleotides: TGTGCCAGCAGCTTAGTCGGGCCGGGACAGGGACCGGGGGAGACCCAGTACTTC. Full variable domain (remainder filled in from reference TRBV11-3 and TRBJ2-5): EAGVVQSPRYKIIEKKQPVAFWCNPISGHNTLYWYLQNLGQGPELLIRYENEEAVDDSQLPKDRFSAERLKGVDSTLKIQPAELGDSAVYLCASSLVGPGQGPGETQYFGPGTRLLVL.